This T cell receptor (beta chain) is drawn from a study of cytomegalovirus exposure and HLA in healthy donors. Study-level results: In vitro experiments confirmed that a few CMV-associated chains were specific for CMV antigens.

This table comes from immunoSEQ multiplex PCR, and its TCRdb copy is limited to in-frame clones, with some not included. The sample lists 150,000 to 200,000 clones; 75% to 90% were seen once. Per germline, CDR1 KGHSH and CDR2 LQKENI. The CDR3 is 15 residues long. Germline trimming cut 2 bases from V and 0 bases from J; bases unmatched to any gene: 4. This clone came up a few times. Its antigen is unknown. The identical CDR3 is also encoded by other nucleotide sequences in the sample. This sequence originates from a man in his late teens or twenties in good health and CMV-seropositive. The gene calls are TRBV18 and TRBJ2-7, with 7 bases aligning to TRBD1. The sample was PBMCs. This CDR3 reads CASSPETGSSYEQYF. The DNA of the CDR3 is TGTGCCAGCTCACCAGAGACAGGGAGCTCCTACGAGCAGTACTTC.